Below, one T cell receptor beta chain is given with its context. Its antigen is not identified. The data belong to a study of identical twins. The study, taken as a whole, reports: Zero-insertion analyses could be partly confounded by invariant MAIT and iNKT cells.

MiXCR, run by TCRdb on the 5' RACE reads, gives a single entry per CDR3 protein. The data contain over 250,000 distinct CDR3 sequences, 8% to 9.5% of them singletons. CDR3 length equals 13 residues. J lost 7 bases, V lost 6 bases, and 5 bases had no gene match. Germline loops: CDR1 MNHEY, CDR2 SVGEGT. The same data also contributed to another study, on yellow fever vaccine responses in identical twins. Turning to that study: A vaccine T cell response that seemed partly convergent and partly personalized was reported in twins.

The sample consisted of CD8+ T cells sorted from blood. V is TRBV6-2 or TRBV6-3 and J is TRBJ1-4, with 7 bases lining up with TRBD1. This sequence originates from a woman aged 18-29 years in good health. CDR3 in amino acids: CASSSTGSEKLFF. The CDR3, as DNA: TGTGCCAGCAGCTCGACAGGGAGTGAAAAACTGTTTTTT.